What follows is one T cell receptor beta chain and its context. Antigen: not known. Healthy bone marrow donors made up the donor group. Primers included in the PCR were 60 Vbeta and 13 Jbeta primers. TCRdb keeps only in-frame clones here, not all; method: immunoSEQ multiplex PCR. The sample holds about 120,000 clones; 80% to 90% are singletons and the top ten take roughly 4%. The source of the sample is a study of cytomegalovirus exposure and HLA in healthy donors. Study-level findings and limits: Some V segments (TRBV6-2 and TRBV6-3 among them) were excluded as indistinguishable. CMV antigen specificity of a few CMV-associated chains was confirmed in vitro. For cytomegalovirus status, the classifier reportedly gave diagnoses with high specificity and sensitivity.

Germline trimming cut 6 bases from V and 3 bases from J; bases unmatched to any gene: 7. This CDR3 is built from 16 residues. CDR1 SNHLY and CDR2 FYNNEI come from the germline V gene. This clonotype was sampled from a woman aged 40 to 50 in good health and CMV-seropositive. The chain joins TRBV2 to TRBJ1-5, with 11 bases lining up with TRBD1. Sequencing was carried out using PBMCs. The CDR3 nucleotides are TGTGCCAGCAGACGGGACAGGGGGTTTTCCAATCAGCCCCAGCATTTT. It specifies CASRRDRGFSNQPQHF.